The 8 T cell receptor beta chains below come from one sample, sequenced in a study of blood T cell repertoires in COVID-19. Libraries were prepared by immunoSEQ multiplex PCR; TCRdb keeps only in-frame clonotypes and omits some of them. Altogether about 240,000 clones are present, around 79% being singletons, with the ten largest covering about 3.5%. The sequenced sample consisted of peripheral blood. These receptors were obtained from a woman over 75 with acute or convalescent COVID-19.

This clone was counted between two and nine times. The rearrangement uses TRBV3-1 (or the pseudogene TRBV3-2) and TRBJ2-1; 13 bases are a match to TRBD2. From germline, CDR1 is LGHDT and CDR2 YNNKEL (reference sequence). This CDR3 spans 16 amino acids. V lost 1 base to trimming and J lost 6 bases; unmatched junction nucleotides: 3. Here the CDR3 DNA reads TGTGCCAGCAGCCAAGGGACTAGCGGGAGTGTCAATGAGCAGTTCTTC. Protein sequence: CASSQGTSGSVNEQFF.

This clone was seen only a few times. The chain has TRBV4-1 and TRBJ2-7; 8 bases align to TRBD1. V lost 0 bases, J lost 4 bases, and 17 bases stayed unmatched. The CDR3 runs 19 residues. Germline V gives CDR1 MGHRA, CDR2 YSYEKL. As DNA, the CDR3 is TGCGCCAGCAGCCAAGATCAATACCCCGGGGCAGGGGGCGTGTACGAGCAGTACTTC. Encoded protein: CASSQDQYPGAGGVYEQYF.

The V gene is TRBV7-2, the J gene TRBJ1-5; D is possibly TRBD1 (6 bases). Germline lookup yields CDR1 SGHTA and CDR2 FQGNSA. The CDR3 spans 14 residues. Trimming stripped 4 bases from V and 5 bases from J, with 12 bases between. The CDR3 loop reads CASSSRGNYQPQHF. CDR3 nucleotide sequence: TGTGCCAGCAGCTCCAGGGGCAATTATCAGCCCCAGCATTTT.

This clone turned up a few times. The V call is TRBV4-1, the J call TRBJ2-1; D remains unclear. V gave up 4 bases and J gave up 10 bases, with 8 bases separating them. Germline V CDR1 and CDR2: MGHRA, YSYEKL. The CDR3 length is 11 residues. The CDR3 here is CASSLFEEQFF. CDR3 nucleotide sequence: TGCGCCAGCAGCCTCTTCGAGGAGCAGTTCTTC.

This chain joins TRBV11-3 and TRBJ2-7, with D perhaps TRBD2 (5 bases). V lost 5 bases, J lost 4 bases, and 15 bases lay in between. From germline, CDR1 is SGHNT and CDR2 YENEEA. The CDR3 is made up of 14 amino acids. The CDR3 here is CASSLGVSGYEQYF. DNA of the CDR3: TGTGCCAGCAGCCTCGGGGTTTCGGGGTACGAGCAGTACTTC.

The CDR3 region has the DNA TGCGCCAGCAGCTTGGTTAGCGGGAGGCCGAACGAGCAGTACTTC. It encodes CASSLVSGRPNEQYF. The chain uses TRBV5-1 and TRBJ2-7; 10 positions match TRBD2. Germline loops: CDR1 SGHRS, CDR2 YFSETQ. Trimming removed 0 bases from V and 5 bases from J; junction bases left unmatched: 5. The CDR3 totals 15 residues.

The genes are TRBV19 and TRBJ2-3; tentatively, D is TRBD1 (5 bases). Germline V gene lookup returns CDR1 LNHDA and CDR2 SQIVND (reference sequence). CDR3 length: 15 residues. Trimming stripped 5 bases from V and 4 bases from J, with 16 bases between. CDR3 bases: TGTGCCAGTAGTCCCGCAGGGATAGCACCAGATACGCAGTATTTT. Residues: CASSPAGIAPDTQYF.

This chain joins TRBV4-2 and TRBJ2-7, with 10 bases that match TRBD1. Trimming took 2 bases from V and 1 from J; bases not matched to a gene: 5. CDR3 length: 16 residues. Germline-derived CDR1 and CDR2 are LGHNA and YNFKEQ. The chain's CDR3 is CASSQFLGQGSYEQYF. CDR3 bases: TGTGCCAGCAGCCAATTTTTGGGACAGGGGTCCTACGAGCAGTACTTC.